This T cell receptor beta chain was identified during a study of blood T cell repertoires in COVID-19. Study-wide background: Sites in the United States, Italy and Spain provided acute and convalescent COVID-19 samples.

Trimming took 4 bases from V and 5 from J, leaving 11 bases between them. This CDR3 comprises 13 residues. Looked up from germline, CDR1 is SGHAT and CDR2 is FQNNGV. In the original analysis: Counts of nucleated cells, estimated from reference gene primer amplification, were obtained. Sequenced by immunoSEQ multiplex PCR; TCRdb stores in-frame clones only, minus some. V, J and clone size are those of that table, while D and trimming were read from the DNA. The data hold over 100,000 clones, with approximately 87% observed a single time. The clonotype was recovered from a man over 45 with active COVID-19. The chain links TRBV11-2 to TRBJ1-2, with a weak D call TRBD1 (6 bases). Material for sequencing was peripheral blood. CDR3 in amino acids: CASSSTGPYGYTF. The CDR3 region has the DNA TGTGCCAGCAGCTCGACAGGTCCATATGGCTACACCTTC. The entire variable domain, with the rest obtained from reference TRBV11-2 and TRBJ1-2, is as follows: EAGVAQSPRYKIIEKRQSVAFWCNPISGHATLYWYQQILGQGPKLLIQFQNNGVVDDSQLPKDRFSAERLKGVDSTLKIQPAKLEDSAVYLCASSSTGPYGYTFGSGTRLTVV.